This is a list of T cell receptor beta chains from one sample in a study of blood T cell repertoires in COVID-19. The method was immunoSEQ multiplex PCR; TCRdb's version includes in-frame clones alone and lacks a portion of them. This sample has approximately 270,000 clones, with 91% found just once. Sequencing was performed on PBMCs or T cells enriched from blood (not recorded which). The receptors were gathered from a human donor in a cohort exposed to, infected with or recovered from COVID-19 (not recorded which). The donor label of this sample is uncertain. Both conserved end residues are part of each CDR3.

V: TRBV7-9; J: TRBJ2-7; CDR3: CASSHPTGGAAYEQYF
V: TRBV20-1; J: TRBJ2-7; CDR3: CSASLLAGGSYEQYF
V: TRBV11-2; J: TRBJ2-3; CDR3: CASSLVLALSTDTQYF
V: TRBV4-2; J: TRBJ2-3; CDR3: CASSHPLSGGARDTQYF
V: TRBV25-1; J: TRBJ1-1; CDR3: CASSVPGDTEAFF
V: TRBV5-4; J: TRBJ1-2; CDR3: CASRELQGASGYTF
V: TRBV4-2; J: TRBJ2-7; CDR3: CASSRKGQGGGYEQYF
V: TRBV5-5; J: TRBJ2-1; CDR3: CASSLSGSAYNEQFF
V: TRBV7-2; J: TRBJ2-5; CDR3: CASSTGTEVLQETQYF
V: TRBV21-1; J: TRBJ1-5; CDR3: CASSKAPGRVNSNQPQHF
V: TRBV2; J: TRBJ2-1; CDR3: CASKVERGGIEQFF
V: TRBV6-1; J: TRBJ1-2; CDR3: CASSEGTGRTRGYTF
V: TRBV5-1; J: TRBJ2-1; CDR3: CASSFSSLSYNEQFF
V: TRBV11-3; J: TRBJ2-2; CDR3: CASSSRGADAGELFF
V: TRBV9; J: TRBJ2-2; CDR3: CASSQGGPTGELFF
V: TRBV5-6; J: TRBJ1-5; CDR3: CASSVTGMPQHF
V: TRBV7-3; J: TRBJ1-6; CDR3: CASSLTATGLSPLHF
V: TRBV19; J: TRBJ1-5; CDR3: CASSPGQRDQPQHF
V: TRBV10-3; J: TRBJ1-5; CDR3: CAVSGLNQPQHF
V: TRBV27; J: TRBJ1-6; CDR3: CASSRERNSPLHF
V: TRBV4-2; J: TRBJ2-7; CDR3: CASSQEGAGTGSSYEQYF
V: TRBV2; J: TRBJ2-5; CDR3: CASSDLERSQETQYF
V: TRBV7-9; J: TRBJ2-3; CDR3: CASSLARDWSTDTQYF
V: TRBV19; J: TRBJ1-1; CDR3: CATQGRTGGLAEAFF
V: TRBV4-2; J: TRBJ1-6; CDR3: CASSTDGEYSPLHF
V: TRBV5-6; J: TRBJ2-1; CDR3: CASSLVSDYNEQFF
V: TRBV20-1; J: TRBJ1-2; CDR3: CSASKTAGSLWDYTF
V: TRBV12-3/TRBV12-4; J: TRBJ1-2; CDR3: CASRPGQGGYTF